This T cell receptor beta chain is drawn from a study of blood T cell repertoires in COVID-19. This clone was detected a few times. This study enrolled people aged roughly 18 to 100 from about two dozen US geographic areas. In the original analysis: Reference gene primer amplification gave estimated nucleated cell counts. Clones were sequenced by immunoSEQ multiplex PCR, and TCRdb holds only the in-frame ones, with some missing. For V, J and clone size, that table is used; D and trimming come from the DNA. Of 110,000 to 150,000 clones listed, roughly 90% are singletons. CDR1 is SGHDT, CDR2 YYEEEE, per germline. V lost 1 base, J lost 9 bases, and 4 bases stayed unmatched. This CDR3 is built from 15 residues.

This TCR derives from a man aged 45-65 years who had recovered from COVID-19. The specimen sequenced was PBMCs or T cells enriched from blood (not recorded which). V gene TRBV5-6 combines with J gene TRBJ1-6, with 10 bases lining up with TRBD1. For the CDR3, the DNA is TGTGCCAGCAGCTTGTACGGACAGGGGGTTTCACCCCTCCACTTT. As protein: CASSLYGQGVSPLHF.